A single sample is the source of the 12 T cell receptor beta chains below, sequenced in a study of early T cells in non-severe SARS-CoV-2 infection (dated by TCRdb to the early 2020s). The library came from 5' RACE. Reads for this sample came from a NextSeq 500. The public reads were quality trimmed at Q25 with fastp and then assembled into clones with MiXCR by TCRdb, keeping productive beta chains. Each record represents a unique CDR3 protein, reported with the most common genes and DNA among its rows. The sample table contains approximately 77,000 distinct CDR3 sequences; only one count was recorded for approximately 12% of them. In total, the top ten clones hold around 15% of the sample. Here the sequenced sample was whole blood, taken at baseline. The source is an adult who was a healthcare worker with PCR-confirmed SARS-CoV-2 infection or an uninfected control (not recorded which). The donor label of this sample is uncertain.

This clonotype was counted ten times or more. This sequence joins TRBV20-1 and TRBJ2-3, with D hard to call. Trimming removed 6 bases from V and 4 bases from J, with 8 bases in between. Germline-derived CDR1 and CDR2 are DFQATT and SNEGSKA (reference sequence). The CDR3 is 11 amino acids. CDR3 nucleotides: TGCAGTGCCCCCCGGGCAGATACGCAGTATTTT. Encoded protein: CSAPRADTQYF.

This clonotype turned up a few times. The CDR3 is CASSLVVRETQYF. The CDR3 DNA is TGTGCCAGCAGCTTAGTCGTCAGGGAGACCCAGTACTTC. The rearrangement links TRBV7-6 to TRBJ2-5; D unclear. Germline-derived CDR1 and CDR2 are SGHVS and FNYEAQ. The germline V and J ends were trimmed by 1 base and 5 bases, with 8 bases remaining between them. The CDR3 is 13 residues long.

This clonotype has a handful of counts. This chain connects TRBV3-1 to TRBJ2-1; D call uncertain. The germline V and J ends were trimmed by 1 base and 10 bases, with 14 bases remaining between them. This CDR3 has 14 residues. The germline gives CDR1 LGHDT, CDR2 YNNKEL (reference sequence). For the CDR3, the DNA is TGTGCCAGCAGCCAAGTTATGGGGAACGGGGAGCAGTTCTTC. Encoded protein: CASSQVMGNGEQFF.

At least ten counts were recorded for this clonotype. The chain links TRBV2 to TRBJ1-6; no clear D gene. CDR1 is SNHLY, CDR2 FYNNEI, per germline. The V end was cut by 6 bases, the J end by 2 bases, with 14 bases between. This CDR3 has 16 amino acids. CDR3 coding DNA: TGTGCCAGCAGGGCGGCTATACTTACCTATAATTCACCCCTCCACTTT. Translation: CASRAAILTYNSPLHF.

This clonotype was observed a handful of times. This chain connects TRBV29-1 to TRBJ2-7; tentatively, D is TRBD1 (6 bases). V was shortened by 6 bases and J by 4 bases, with 13 bases between the two germline ends. The CDR3 runs to 12 residues. Germline V lookup: CDR1 SQVTM, CDR2 ANQGSEA. CDR3: CSVAGERYEQYF. In DNA, the CDR3 is TGCAGCGTCGCAGGGGAACGGTACGAGCAGTACTTC.

This clonotype has a handful of counts. V usage is TRBV30 and J usage is TRBJ1-1; 9 nucleotides line up with TRBD1. V was pared by 2 bases and J by 11 bases, with 9 bases of the junction left unmatched. Germline V lookup: CDR1 GTSNPN, CDR2 SVGIG (reference sequence). The CDR3 loop spans 13 amino acids. In DNA, the CDR3 is TGTGCCTGGAGTCTCGGGACAGGGAACGTGGCTTTCTTT. This gives the protein CAWSLGTGNVAFF.

CDR3 nucleotide sequence: TGCGCCAGCAGCTTAGCGCGGGCTTCTGCAGGCGGCTACACCTTC. Residues: CASSLARASAGGYTF. The rearrangement links TRBV5-1 to TRBJ1-2; D is unresolved. Germline V gives CDR1 SGHRS, CDR2 YFSETQ. This CDR3 is built from 15 residues. V was pared by 2 bases and J by 8 bases, with 19 bases between.

This clonotype was observed a few times. V and J are TRBV16 and TRBJ1-1; unclear D gene. The V gene lost 0 bases and the J gene lost 3 bases, with 17 bases spanning the gap. Per germline, CDR1 KGHSY and CDR2 FQNENV. The CDR3 contains 17 residues. CDR3: CASSQSLGYRADTEAFF. The DNA of the CDR3 is TGTGCCAGCAGCCAATCGCTAGGGTATAGGGCGGACACTGAAGCTTTCTTT.

This clonotype occurred a few times. The V call is TRBV19, the J call TRBJ1-1, with D perhaps TRBD1 (6 bases). The ends were cut back, 6 bases at V and 1 base at J, with 9 bases in the middle. The length of the CDR3 is 13 residues. CDR1 is LNHDA and CDR2 is SQIVND in the germline V gene (reference sequence). CDR3 amino acids: CASSTGPNTEAFF. The CDR3 DNA follows: TGTGCCAGTAGCACAGGGCCGAACACTGAAGCTTTCTTT.

This clonotype occurred many times. This chain connects TRBV7-9 to TRBJ1-1; 7 bases are a match to TRBD1. Per the germline V gene, CDR1 is SEHNR and CDR2 is FQNEAQ (reference sequence). This CDR3 has 11 amino acids. The CDR3 region has the DNA TGTGCGGGACAGCCGAACACTGAAGCTTTCTTT. Translation gives CAGQPNTEAFF.

This clonotype was seen more than once but under ten times. The chain joins TRBV27 to TRBJ2-2; 12 bases fit TRBD2. The J segment lost 7 bases and the V segment lost 6 bases, leaving 9 bases of the junction unmatched. The germline V gene encodes CDR1 MNHEY and CDR2 SMNVEV (reference sequence). The CDR3 extends over 16 amino acids. The DNA for the CDR3 is TGTGCCAGCAGCAGGCTAGCGGGGGGGCGGATCGGGGAGCTGTTTTTT. Its protein is CASSRLAGGRIGELFF.

The chain couples TRBV5-1 to TRBJ2-3, with 11 bases lining up with TRBD1. With 3 bases clipped from V and 4 bases from J, the junction kept 4 bases outside the gene matches. CDR3 length equals 15 residues. CDR1 is SGHRS, CDR2 YFSETQ, per germline. The CDR3 coding sequence is TGCGCCAGCAGCTGGACAGGGGGCGCAGCAGATACGCAGTATTTT. It yields the protein CASSWTGGAADTQYF.